This T cell receptor beta chain was obtained from a study of blood T cell repertoires in COVID-19. Study in general: From the United States, Italy and Spain came samples of acute and convalescent COVID-19. PBMCs, B-cell-depleted T cells, or T cells provided the cDNA or gDNA that made up the material.

In the authors' workflow: Amplification of reference gene primers provided the estimated nucleated cell counts. Assay used: immunoSEQ multiplex PCR; TCRdb lists only in-frame clones, some missing. V, J and clone size reflect that table, while D and trimming were determined from the DNA. The sample includes roughly 200,000 clones, about four fifths of them seen just once. With regard to this clone: Other DNA sequences within the sample encode an identical CDR3.

CDR1 and CDR2 from the germline V gene are LNHDA and SQIVND (reference sequence). The V gene end was trimmed by 1 base and the J gene end by 4 bases; junction bases not matched to a gene: 2. CDR3 length: 14 residues. This sequence joins TRBV19 and TRBJ1-1, with 8 bases fitting TRBD1. The receptor was isolated from a man between 40 and 49 years old with active or convalescent COVID-19. Sequencing input: peripheral blood. The CDR3 protein is CASSIGTGGTEAFF. The CDR3 DNA follows: TGTGCCAGTAGTATAGGTACAGGGGGCACTGAAGCTTTCTTT.